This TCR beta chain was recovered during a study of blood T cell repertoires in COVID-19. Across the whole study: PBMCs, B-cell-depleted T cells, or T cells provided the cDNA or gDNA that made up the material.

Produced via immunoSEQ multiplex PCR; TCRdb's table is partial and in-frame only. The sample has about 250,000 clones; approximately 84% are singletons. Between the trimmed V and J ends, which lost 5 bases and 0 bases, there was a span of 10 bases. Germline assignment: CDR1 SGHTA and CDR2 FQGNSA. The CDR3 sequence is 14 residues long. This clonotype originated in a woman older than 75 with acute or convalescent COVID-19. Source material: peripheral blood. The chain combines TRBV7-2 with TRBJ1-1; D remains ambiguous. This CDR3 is CASSRTLLNTEAFF. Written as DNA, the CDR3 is TGTGCCAGCAGCCGGACTCTTTTGAACACTGAAGCTTTCTTT.